One sample yielded the 20 T cell receptor beta chains listed below, sequenced in a study of T-cell reconstitution after alpha-beta-depleted transplantation in children. Unique molecular identifiers were built into the TCRbeta library. TCRdb re-derived calls from the PCR reads in MiXCR, one entry per CDR3 protein. The table includes 190,000 or so distinct CDR3 sequences, roughly 6.3% detected once. The sample in question was PBMCs, obtained before TCRalphabeta/CD19-depleted stem cell transplant. These receptors were collected from a girl under three years old with combined immunodeficiency, due to receive a stem cell transplant.

At least ten counts were recorded for this clonotype. This chain links TRBV7-2 with TRBJ2-2; no firm D call. CDR3 length: 13 amino acids. Trimming pared 8 bases from V and 6 bases from J, leaving 13 bases between. Germline V gene data show CDR1 as SGHTA and CDR2 as FQGNSA. The CDR3 sequence is CASLMGLPGELFF. CDR3 sequence (DNA): TGTGCCAGCCTGATGGGGTTACCCGGGGAGCTGTTTTTT. The full variable domain, with the rest looked up from reference TRBV7-2 and TRBJ2-2, is GAGVSQSPSNKVTEKGKDVELRCDPISGHTALYWYRQSLGQGLEFLIYFQGNSAPDKSGLPSDRFSAERTGGSVSTLTIQRTQQEDSAVYLCASLMGLPGELFFGEGSRLTVL.

This clonotype came up many times. The J gene is TRBJ2-5, the V gene TRBV5-1; 8 nucleotides agree with TRBD2. This CDR3 has 14 amino acids. With V trimmed by 4 bases and J by 2 bases, 4 bases remained unmatched. The germline gives CDR1 SGHRS, CDR2 YFSETQ. The CDR3 sequence: CASSPGLAQETQYF. The CDR3 region has the DNA TGCGCCAGCAGCCCAGGACTAGCTCAAGAGACCCAGTACTTC.

The sample holds many counts of this clonotype. This chain links TRBV7-6 with TRBJ2-1; 10 bases are shared with TRBD2. V shed 3 bases, J shed 7 bases, and the junction held 12 bases outside the gene matches. Per the germline V gene, CDR1 is SGHVS and CDR2 is FNYEAQ. This CDR3 comprises 17 residues. CDR3 residues: CASSFPLSGRAGNEQFF. CDR3 in DNA: TGTGCCAGCAGCTTTCCCCTGAGCGGGAGGGCCGGGAATGAGCAGTTCTTC.

At least ten counts were recorded for this clonotype. The V call is TRBV20-1, the J call TRBJ2-3; TRBD2 matches at 8 bases. With 5 bases clipped from V and 0 bases from J, the junction kept 10 bases outside the gene matches. CDR3 length: 16 residues. Germline values: CDR1 DFQATT, CDR2 SNEGSKA (reference sequence). CDR3 in DNA: TGCAGTGCTGGGAAAGGTCTAGCGGGTAGCACAGATACGCAGTATTTT. It encodes CSAGKGLAGSTDTQYF.

This clonotype came up many times. The chain is built from TRBV27 and TRBJ2-3, with a tentative D call TRBD2 (5 bases). The CDR3 is made up of 13 amino acids. Germline V gene data show CDR1 as MNHEY and CDR2 as SMNVEV (reference sequence). Trimming removed 4 bases from V and 1 base from J, with 6 bases in between. The CDR3 nucleotides read TGTGCCAGCAGTTGGCGGGGCACAGATACGCAGTATTTT. Translation gives CASSWRGTDTQYF.

This clonotype was counted at least ten times. This rearrangement joins TRBV7-9 to TRBJ2-1, with no clear D. CDR3 length: 15 residues. V was pared by 2 bases and J by 0 bases, with 8 bases between. The germline CDR1 and CDR2 sequences are SEHNR and FQNEAQ (reference sequence). The CDR3 DNA reads TGTGCCAGCAGCTTAAGTGGTAGCTCCTACAATGAGCAGTTCTTC. Its protein product is CASSLSGSSYNEQFF. Full variable domain (missing parts from reference TRBV7-9 and TRBJ2-1): DTGVSQNPRHKITKRGQNVTFRCDPISEHNRLYWYRQTLGQGPEFLTYFQNEAQLEKSRLLSDRFSAERPKGSFSTLEIQRTEQGDSAMYLCASSLSGSSYNEQFFGPGTRLTVL.

This clonotype was seen a handful of times. The chain uses TRBV4-3 and TRBJ2-1; 10 bases align to TRBD2. The germline CDR1 and CDR2 sequences are LGHNA and YSLEER. The CDR3 totals 19 residues. V shed 0 bases and J 6 bases; nucleotides not matched to a gene: 14. The CDR3 DNA sequence: TGCGCCAGCAGCCAAGATAACTTCTTTGGGAGCGGGGGGGTCAATGAGCAGTTCTTC. Translating it yields CASSQDNFFGSGGVNEQFF.

This clonotype was seen ten or more times. This chain connects TRBV7-9 to TRBJ2-5, with D possibly matching TRBD1 (6 bases). Germline assignment: CDR1 SEHNR and CDR2 FQNEAQ (reference sequence). Trimming took 5 bases from V and 0 from J, leaving 13 bases between them. CDR3 length: 15 amino acids. The CDR3 DNA is TGTGCCAGCAGCCGGGCAGGGGAATACCAAGAGACCCAGTACTTC. This encodes CASSRAGEYQETQYF.

This clonotype appeared once. Given a much more abundant clone one base away, this may be a read error. This chain uses TRBV4-3 with TRBJ2-1; TRBD2 aligns across 15 bases. CDR1 and CDR2 from the germline V gene are LGHNA and YSLEER. There are 18 residues in the CDR3. Here the CDR3 DNA reads TGCGCCAGCATCCAAGATCGGTGGACTAGCGGGAGGGCCGGTGAGCAGTTCTTC. Encoded protein: CASIQDRWTSGRAGEQFF.

This clonotype was recorded many times. The CDR3 nucleotides read TGCAGTGCTAGACAGGGGGCAATCTACGAGCAGTACTTC. Encoded protein: CSARQGAIYEQYF. The chain is built from TRBV20-1 and TRBJ2-7; 8 bases fit TRBD1. The CDR3 length is 13 residues. Germline assignment: CDR1 DFQATT and CDR2 SNEGSKA (reference sequence). With 2 bases clipped from V and 3 bases from J, the junction kept 3 bases outside the gene matches.

This clonotype has more than one count but fewer than ten. This chain joins TRBV27 and TRBJ2-7, with 9 bases fitting TRBD2. Germline lookup yields CDR1 MNHEY and CDR2 SMNVEV (reference sequence). The CDR3 runs 16 residues. V shed 8 bases and J 5 bases; nucleotides not matched to a gene: 16. As DNA, the CDR3 is TGTGCCAGCGCCCTGGGACCGGGTAGCGGGAGTGACGAGCAGTACTTC. Residues: CASALGPGSGSDEQYF.

The V call is TRBV12-3 or TRBV12-4, the J call TRBJ2-3; D not resolved. This CDR3 comprises 14 residues. The V end was cut by 3 bases, the J end by 6 bases, with 13 bases between. The CDR3 DNA is TGTGCCAGCAGTTTTCACCCAGTGGGGGATACGCAGTATTTT. It encodes CASSFHPVGDTQYF.

This clonotype has at least ten counts. This chain links TRBV21-1 with TRBJ1-3. TRBV21-1 is classified as a pseudogene. This CDR3 has 11 residues. CDR3 DNA sequence: TGTGCCAGCAGCCGGACGAACACCATATATTTT. Amino acids: CASSRTNTIYF.

For this clonotype: It may be a read error: a sequence one base away is much more abundant. The chain carries TRBV5-1 and TRBJ2-1, with TRBD2 matching 9 bases. V lost 0 bases to trimming and J lost 8 bases; unmatched junction nucleotides: 6. This CDR3 is 15 amino acids long. Per the germline V gene, CDR1 is SGHRS and CDR2 is YFSETQ. In DNA, the CDR3 is TGCGCCAGCAGCTTGGGGGTTAGCGGGAGATATGAGCAGTTCTTC. Its protein product is CASSLGVSGRYEQFF.

The table lists this clonotype with many counts. The J gene is TRBJ2-3, the V gene TRBV20-1, with D unresolved. The germline V gene encodes CDR1 DFQATT and CDR2 SNEGSKA (reference sequence). This CDR3 region has 14 residues. The V end was cut by 6 bases, the J end by 2 bases, with 15 bases between. CDR3 sequence reads: CSAAGSGSTDTQYF. CDR3 in DNA: TGCAGTGCCGCAGGCTCTGGATCCACAGATACGCAGTATTTT.

This clonotype has a count of ten or more. The chain is built from TRBV25-1 and TRBJ2-7; maybe TRBD2 (6 bases). CDR1 and CDR2 from the germline V gene are MGHDK and SYGVNS. CDR3 length equals 15 residues. Trimming shortened V by 6 bases and J by 2 bases, and 17 bases separated the two germline ends. The CDR3 DNA sequence: TGTGCCAGCAGCCCAACGTGGGAGGAAACCTACGAGCAGTACTTC. It is translated as CASSPTWEETYEQYF.

The sample holds many counts of this clonotype. J is TRBJ2-7 and V is TRBV6-2 or TRBV6-3; a possible D gene is TRBD1 (5 bases). The V gene's germline CDR1 is MNHEY and CDR2 SVGEGT. This CDR3 spans 13 amino acids. Trimming removed 6 bases at V and 2 bases at J, with 11 bases between. CDR3 nucleotides: TGTGCCAGCAGAAGACAGACGCCCTACGAGCAGTACTTC. Translating it yields CASRRQTPYEQYF.

This clonotype was seen many times. The chain carries TRBV2 and TRBJ2-1, with 7 positions matching TRBD1. Germline CDR1 is SNHLY and CDR2 is FYNNEI. V was clipped by 8 bases and J by 9 bases; unmatched bases: 13. The CDR3 is 14 residues long. In nucleotides, the CDR3 is TGTGCCAGCGAGGGACAGCTTGTCCTGCCTGAGCAGTTCTTC. It is translated as CASEGQLVLPEQFF.

This clonotype was seen repeatedly, ten times or more. The rearrangement links TRBV12-3 or TRBV12-4 to TRBJ2-1; 7 nucleotides line up with TRBD2. The junction had 12 bases not matched to a gene; V was cut back by 8 bases and J by 8 bases. CDR3 length: 14 amino acids. CDR3 sequence reads: CASGPLLGGYEQFF. As DNA, the CDR3 is TGTGCCAGCGGACCCTTGTTGGGAGGGTATGAGCAGTTCTTC.

There are many counts of this clonotype. The chain has TRBV4-3 and TRBJ2-7, with D possibly being TRBD2 (6 bases). The CDR3 spans 16 residues. Trimming cost V 0 bases and J 1 base, with 13 bases left between them. The germline V gene has CDR1 LGHNA and CDR2 YSLEER. The CDR3 reads CASSQDSLAGSYEQYF. The CDR3 region has the DNA TGCGCCAGCAGCCAAGACTCACTAGCAGGTTCCTACGAGCAGTACTTC.